The clone carrying this T cell receptor (beta chain) was recorded once. Its antigen is as yet unknown. Trimming took off 4 bases at V and 14 bases at J, with 17 bases between the two ends. CDR1 is LNHDA and CDR2 is SQIVND in the germline V gene (reference sequence). The CDR3 spans 12 residues. Some clones are missing from TCRdb's copy, which holds only in-frame ones; the method was immunoSEQ multiplex PCR. The data show 54,000 or so clones, 80% seen once. This sample was taken from a study of T cell responses to AZD1222 COVID-19 vaccine. General study findings and limits: Among the donors, most were white British and more were female, and clonal diversity was possibly underestimated. After the peak T cell response, and only then, were repertoires sampled.

Analyses pooled second doses at about 4 or about 12 weeks. The clonotype was recovered from an adult who received the AZD1222 COVID-19 vaccine. The sample consisted of peripheral blood, taken 28 days after the second AZD1222 dose. The chain couples TRBV19 to TRBJ1-1, with a possible D match to TRBD1 (6 bases). The CDR3 sequence is CASSTLGGRDFF. Here the CDR3 DNA reads TGTGCCAGTAGTACCCTGGGGGGCCGGGACTTCTTT. Filled out from reference TRBV19 and TRBJ1-1, the complete variable domain reads DGGITQSPKYLFRKEGQNVTLSCEQNLNHDAMYWYRQDPGQGLRLIYYSQIVNDFQKGDIAEGYSVSREKKESFPLTVTSAQKNPTAFYLCASSTLGGRDFFGQGTRLTVV.